This T cell receptor (beta chain) was profiled in a study of memory CD4+ T cells and cytomegalovirus serostatus. Single viable CD3+CD4+CD8-CD45RO+ cells were sorted as the memory CD4+ T cells. CD4+ T cells were isolated by positive magnetic selection. Original analysis: After removing out-of-frame reads, 2,204,828 distinct TCRbeta sequences remained. Here immunoSEQ multiplex PCR was the method, and the copy in TCRdb shows in-frame clones only, minus some. V and J calls and clone size come straight from that table; D and trimming were deduced from the DNA. The sample carries 55,000 to 65,000 clones, 82% recorded once. Per germline, CDR1 KGHSH and CDR2 LQKENI. CDR3 length: 15 residues. V was pared by 0 bases and J by 6 bases, with 12 bases between.

The receptor was isolated from an adult in good health and CMV-seronegative. The V and J genes are TRBV18 and TRBJ2-1; perhaps D is TRBD1 or TRBD2 (6 bases each). Material for sequencing was memory CD4+ T cells from blood. CDR3 in DNA: TGTGCCAGCTCACCACCGGGGGGCCTCGGCAATGAGCAGTTCTTC. Amino acid sequence: CASSPPGGLGNEQFF. The variable domain in full, completed from reference TRBV18 and TRBJ2-1, reads NAGVMQNPRHLVRRRGQEARLRCSPMKGHSHVYWYRQLPEEGLKFMVYLQKENIIDESGMPKERFSAEFPKEGPSILRIQQVVRGDSAAYFCASSPPGGLGNEQFFGPGTRLTVL.